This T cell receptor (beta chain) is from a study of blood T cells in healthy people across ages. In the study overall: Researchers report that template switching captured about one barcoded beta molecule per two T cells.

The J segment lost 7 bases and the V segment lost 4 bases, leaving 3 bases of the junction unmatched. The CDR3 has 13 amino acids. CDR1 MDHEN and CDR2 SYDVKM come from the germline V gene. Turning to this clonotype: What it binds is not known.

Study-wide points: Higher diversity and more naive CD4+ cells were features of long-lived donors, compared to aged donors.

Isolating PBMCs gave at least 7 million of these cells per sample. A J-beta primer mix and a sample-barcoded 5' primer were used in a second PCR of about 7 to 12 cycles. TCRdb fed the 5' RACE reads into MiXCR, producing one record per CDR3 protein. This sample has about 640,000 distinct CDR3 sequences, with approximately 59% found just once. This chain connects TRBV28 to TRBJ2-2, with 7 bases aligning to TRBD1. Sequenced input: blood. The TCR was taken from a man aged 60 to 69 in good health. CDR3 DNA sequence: TGTGCCAGCAGTTCAGGACAGGACGGGGAGCTGTTTTTT. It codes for CASSSGQDGELFF.